A selection of T cell receptor beta chains follows, all from one sample in a study of T cells in localized non-small cell lung cancer. The repertoire was sequenced with immunoSEQ multiplex PCR; TCRdb's copy has only in-frame clones and lacks some. The table has 50,000 to 55,000 clones, 80% to 85% seen once. Sequencing used peripheral blood mononuclear cells, obtained before any cancer treatment. Source of these receptors: a man aged 40 to 75 with stage III lung adenocarcinoma. The CDR3 runs from the conserved cysteine through the conserved F or W. The order of the fields is V gene, D gene, clone size, J gene, CDR3 protein, CDR3 DNA. The D gene is left open where the match is weak. Only part of the rows carry a size: once, few, many, or a class if the clone is expanded.

TRBV7-2	NA	NA	TRBJ2-6	CASSFFGANVLTF	TGTGCCAGCAGCTTTTTTGGGGCCAACGTCCTGACTTTC
TRBV28	NA	NA	TRBJ2-7	CASSPPATGMYEQYF	TGTGCCAGCAGTCCCCCGGCAACCGGCATGTACGAGCAGTACTTC
TRBV29-1	TRBD1	NA	TRBJ2-7	CSVPGQGAYEQYF	TGCAGCGTTCCGGGACAGGGGGCCTACGAGCAGTACTTC
TRBV7-2	TRBD2	NA	TRBJ2-5	CASSSAGGYQETQYF	TGTGCCAGCAGCTCGGCGGGGGGGTACCAAGAGACCCAGTACTTC
TRBV5-1	NA	NA	TRBJ2-3	CASSLGRGADTQYF	TGCGCCAGCAGCTTGGGTCGGGGCGCAGATACGCAGTATTTT
TRBV5-1	TRBD1	NA	TRBJ2-5	CASSLGAGGPQETQYF	TGCGCCAGCAGCTTGGGGGCAGGGGGTCCCCAAGAGACCCAGTACTTC
TRBV9	NA	NA	TRBJ1-2	CASSVGIAGNGYTF	TGTGCCAGCAGCGTAGGAATAGCCGGAAATGGCTACACCTTC
TRBV7-9	NA	NA	TRBJ1-5	CASSLGGRSDQPQHF	TGTGCCAGCAGCCTGGGGGGGAGATCCGATCAGCCCCAGCATTTT
TRBV7-9	NA	NA	TRBJ2-2	CASSLALGPLDNGELFF	TGTGCCAGCAGCTTAGCTCTGGGTCCACTAGATAACGGGGAGCTGTTTTTT
TRBV6-6	TRBD1	NA	TRBJ2-4	CASSRDSQNIQYF	TGTGCCAGCAGTCGGGACAGCCAAAACATTCAGTACTTC
TRBV4-3	NA	NA	TRBJ2-3	CASSQDKSGDLTDTQYF	TGCGCCAGCAGCCAAGATAAATCAGGGGACCTCACAGATACGCAGTATTTT
TRBV19	TRBD1	once	TRBJ2-6	CASIGTVRSGANVLTF	TGTGCCAGTATCGGGACAGTCCGCTCTGGGGCCAACGTCCTGACTTTC
TRBV12-5	NA	NA	TRBJ1-5	CASGSETGPQHF	TGTGCTAGTGGTTCGGAGACAGGGCCCCAGCATTTT
TRBV19	NA	NA	TRBJ2-1	CASSKRGLTGPNEQFF	TGTGCCAGTAGTAAAAGGGGCCTCACGGGGCCCAATGAGCAGTTCTTC
TRBV6-1	NA	NA	TRBJ2-7	CASSEGIGLGEQYF	TGTGCCAGCAGTGAAGGGATAGGGTTAGGGGAGCAGTACTTC
TRBV29-1	TRBD1	NA	TRBJ1-1	CSATTGVNTEAFF	TGCAGCGCTACGACAGGGGTGAACACTGAAGCTTTCTTT
TRBV11-2	TRBD1	NA	TRBJ1-5	CASSPGTANQPQHF	TGTGCCAGCAGCCCCGGGACAGCTAATCAGCCCCAGCATTTT
TRBV11-2	NA	NA	TRBJ2-1	CASSLSTPGEQFF	TGTGCCAGCAGCTTATCCACCCCTGGTGAGCAGTTCTTC
TRBV5-8	TRBD2	NA	TRBJ2-1	CASSPRAGGFEQFF	TGTGCCAGCAGCCCCCGCGCGGGGGGGTTTGAGCAGTTCTTC
TRBV7-2	NA	NA	TRBJ1-5	CASSLLEGQPQHF	TGTGCCAGCAGCTTATTGGAGGGGCAGCCCCAGCATTTT
TRBV2	TRBD2	NA	TRBJ2-1	CASSGLAMNNEQFF	TGTGCCAGCAGTGGACTAGCGATGAATAATGAGCAGTTCTTC
TRBV7-2	NA	NA	TRBJ2-7	CASSLVYEQYF	TGTGCCAGCAGCTTGGTCTACGAGCAGTACTTC
TRBV29-1	TRBD1	NA	TRBJ2-1	CSVRGAGGNEQFF	TGCAGCGTTCGAGGTGCAGGGGGCAATGAGCAGTTCTTC
TRBV14	NA	few	TRBJ1-3	CASSQDFGTNSGNTIYF	TGTGCCAGCAGCCAAGATTTCGGGACCAACTCTGGAAACACCATATATTTT
TRBV30	TRBD2	NA	TRBJ2-5	CAWSVLQREVQETQYF	TGTGCCTGGAGTGTACTCCAGCGGGAGGTACAAGAGACCCAGTACTTC
TRBV4-3	NA	NA	TRBJ2-2	CASSPNEETGELFF	TGCGCCAGCAGCCCGAACGAGGAAACCGGGGAGCTGTTTTTT
TRBV9	NA	NA	TRBJ2-5	CASSGSRGAQYF	TGTGCCAGCAGCGGATCTCGAGGGGCCCAGTACTTC
TRBV5-1	NA	NA	TRBJ2-6	CASSLSTGANVLTF	TGCGCCAGCAGCTTAAGTACTGGGGCCAACGTCCTGACTTTC
TRBV7-7	TRBD1	NA	TRBJ2-5	CASSTSGTEVETQYF	TGTGCCAGCAGCACGAGTGGGACAGAAGTAGAGACCCAGTACTTC
TRBV6-6	NA	few	TRBJ2-5	CASRLGQLDQETQYF	TGTGCCAGCAGGCTAGGACAGTTGGACCAAGAGACCCAGTACTTC
TRBV7-2	NA	NA	TRBJ1-5	CASSPRDINSQPQHF	TGTGCCAGCAGCCCCCGGGACATAAACAGTCAGCCCCAGCATTTT
TRBV28	NA	NA	TRBJ2-3	CASSLQGLDTQYF	TGTGCCAGCAGTTTACAGGGCCTAGATACGCAGTATTTT
TRBV7-2	NA	NA	TRBJ1-4	CASGKQTATNEKLFF	TGTGCCAGCGGCAAGCAGACAGCTACTAATGAAAAACTGTTTTTT
TRBV7-9	NA	NA	TRBJ2-3	CASSLTSRRSWADTQYF	TGTGCCAGCAGCTTAACCTCGCGCCGGTCTTGGGCAGATACGCAGTATTTT
TRBV4-2	NA	NA	TRBJ1-5	CASSQVVYGQPQHF	TGTGCCAGCAGCCAAGTGGTGTATGGTCAGCCCCAGCATTTT
TRBV7-7	NA	NA	TRBJ2-3	CASSLTSGTSTDTQYF	TGTGCCAGCAGCTTAACGTCAGGGACTAGCACAGATACGCAGTATTTT
TRBV30	NA	few	TRBJ1-1	CAWSVQENTEAFF	TGTGCCTGGAGTGTACAAGAGAACACTGAAGCTTTCTTT
TRBV7-9	TRBD2	NA	TRBJ2-7	CASSFGGGYEQYF	TGTGCCAGCAGCTTTGGCGGGGGCTACGAGCAGTACTTC
TRBV7-2	TRBD2	few	TRBJ2-1	CASSSIAGSTYNEQFF	TGTGCCAGCAGCTCCATAGCGGGGTCTACCTACAATGAGCAGTTCTTC
TRBV7-9	NA	NA	TRBJ1-5	CASSPDSGYNQPQHF	TGTGCCAGCAGCCCCGATTCAGGCTACAATCAGCCCCAGCATTTT
TRBV7-2	TRBD2	NA	TRBJ2-7	CASSVLAGGYEQYF	TGTGCCAGCAGCGTATTAGCGGGGGGTTACGAGCAGTACTTC
TRBV21-1	NA	NA	TRBJ1-1	CASIPRRDRDMNTEAFF	TGTGCCAGCATTCCCCGGCGGGACAGGGACATGAACACTGAAGCTTTCTTT
TRBV14	TRBD1	NA	TRBJ1-4	CASSQGDYRGEKLFF	TGTGCCAGCAGCCAAGGGGATTACAGGGGTGAAAAACTGTTTTTT
TRBV2	TRBD1	NA	TRBJ1-2	CASSVDPGQGGGYTF	TGTGCCAGCAGTGTAGATCCGGGACAGGGTGGAGGCTACACCTTC
TRBV14	NA	few	TRBJ1-2	CASSQDRTGARGYTF	TGTGCCAGCAGCCAAGATCGGACGGGGGCGCGAGGCTACACCTTC
TRBV19	TRBD2	NA	TRBJ2-3	CASGTSGADTQYF	TGTGCCAGTGGGACTAGCGGGGCAGATACGCAGTATTTT
TRBV4-1	TRBD2	once	TRBJ2-3	CASSQDPQRGVSTDTQYF	TGCGCCAGCAGCCAAGACCCTCAGCGGGGGGTTAGCACAGATACGCAGTATTTT
TRBV7-8	TRBD2	NA	TRBJ2-1	CASSSLGGGGYNEQFF	TGTGCCAGCAGCTCCCTTGGCGGGGGGGGTTACAATGAGCAGTTCTTC
TRBV9	NA	NA	TRBJ1-2	CASSSRGREAGYTF	TGTGCCAGCAGCTCCAGGGGCAGGGAGGCTGGCTACACCTTC
TRBV7-6	TRBD1	NA	TRBJ2-5	CASSSGDSGETQYF	TGTGCCAGCAGCTCCGGGGACAGTGGAGAGACCCAGTACTTC
TRBV4-1	NA	NA	TRBJ1-2	CASSQEPEGGYTF	TGCGCCAGCAGCCAAGAACCTGAAGGTGGCTACACCTTC